This T cell receptor (beta chain) was captured by sequencing in a study of CD8 T cells in Susac syndrome. There are 15 residues in the CDR3. J gave up 5 bases and V 3 bases, and 9 bases lay outside the gene matches. CDR1 is DFQATT and CDR2 is SNEGSKA in the germline V gene (reference sequence). High-throughput TCR beta sequencing covered peripheral CD8+ and CD4+ T cells. Diagnostic criteria defined recently for definite or probable disease were met by the Susac syndrome patients. Reverse transcription used roughly 0.5 to 1 ug RNA and random hexamers. One entry per CDR3 protein, called by TCRdb with MiXCR from the immunoSEQ multiplex PCR reads. The top ten hold about 0.1% of the sample, which has approximately 180,000 distinct CDR3 sequences, 85% to 95% seen once.

This TCR came from a human donor with Susac syndrome. This chain links TRBV20-1 with TRBJ2-5; 10 bases line up with TRBD2. The sequencing input was CD4+ T cells from PBMCs. The CDR3 loop is CSARRSSGGRETQYF. The CDR3 DNA follows: TGCAGTGCTAGGCGATCTAGCGGGGGTCGGGAGACCCAGTACTTC.